This entry is about one T cell receptor (beta chain). This sample was included in a study of blood T cell repertoires in COVID-19. Study overall: Donors in the United States, Italy and Spain gave samples during acute or convalescent COVID-19.

With V trimmed by 0 bases and J by 0 bases, 10 bases remained unmatched. This CDR3 has 18 amino acids. Germline V CDR1 and CDR2: SGHRS, YFSETQ. Seattle participants joined during active infection and were tracked over time. Per the authors' pipeline: Amplified reference gene primers provided the basis for estimating nucleated cell counts. The assay was immunoSEQ multiplex PCR, and TCRdb's table has in-frame clones only and misses some. The DNA gave D and trimming, while V, J and clone size come from that table. Of 500,000 to 600,000 clones listed, roughly nine tenths are singletons. The chain has TRBV5-1 and TRBJ2-7; 9 bases line up with TRBD2. The sequence derives from a woman in her 50s with COVID-19, enrolled during active disease. Specimen: peripheral blood. The CDR3 region has the DNA TGCGCCAGCAGCTTGGAAGGTAGCGGGGGCCTTCACTCCTACGAGCAGTACTTC. This encodes CASSLEGSGGLHSYEQYF.